Below, 31 T cell receptor beta chains from the same sample are listed, as sequenced in a study of blood T cells in healthy people across ages. Using a J-beta primer mix together with a sample-barcoded 5' primer, a second PCR was run for about 6 to 12 cycles. TCRdb used MiXCR to reprocess the 5' RACE reads, holding one entry per CDR3 protein. The top ten hold around 18% of the sample, which has approximately 800,000 distinct CDR3 sequences, about 45% seen once. The sequenced sample consisted of blood. Receptor source: a man older than 75 in good health.

This chain uses TRBV19 with TRBJ2-1; the D gene could be TRBD1 or TRBD2 (5 bases each). The CDR3 runs 16 residues. CDR1 is LNHDA, CDR2 SQIVND, per germline (reference sequence). Between the trimmed V and J ends, which lost 3 bases and 9 bases, there was a span of 21 bases. CDR3 DNA sequence: TGTGCCAGTAGTATGTCCCCGGGGCTAAGATTTGGTGAGCAGTTCTTC. Amino acid sequence: CASSMSPGLRFGEQFF. Full variable domain (remainder filled in from reference TRBV19 and TRBJ2-1): DGGITQSPKYLFRKEGQNVTLSCEQNLNHDAMYWYRQDPGQGLRLIYYSQIVNDFQKGDIAEGYSVSREKKESFPLTVTSAQKNPTAFYLCASSMSPGLRFGEQFFGPGTRLTVL.

This clonotype has a handful of counts. CDR3 DNA sequence: TGCGCCAGCAGCTTGGGAGGGGCACGCGATACGCAGTATTTT. It is translated as CASSLGGARDTQYF. This rearrangement joins TRBV5-1 to TRBJ2-3, with D perhaps matching TRBD1 or TRBD2 (5 bases each). The germline V gene has CDR1 SGHRS and CDR2 YFSETQ. The CDR3 spans 14 residues. V was cut by 0 bases and J by 6 bases, with 11 bases left in between.

This clonotype appeared a few times. The chain carries TRBV4-1 and TRBJ2-4; D may be TRBD1 or TRBD2 (5 bases each). The CDR3 runs 15 residues. CDR1 is MGHRA and CDR2 is YSYEKL in the germline V gene. V was trimmed by 2 bases and J by 6 bases, leaving 14 bases between them. CDR3 coding DNA: TGCGCCAGCAGCCAACCCGGTGAGGGGAGAAACATTCAGTACTTC. It specifies CASSQPGEGRNIQYF.

This chain links TRBV14 with TRBJ1-2; D remains unclear. CDR3 length: 12 amino acids. Deletions cut 4 bases from V and 2 bases from J, with 5 bases between. Germline CDR1 reads SGHDN; CDR2 reads FVKESK. As DNA, the CDR3 is TGTGCCAGCAGCCCGATAAACTATGGCTACACCTTC. Its protein product is CASSPINYGYTF. Complete variable domain (other parts from reference TRBV14 and TRBJ1-2): EAGVTQFPSHSVIEKGQTVTLRCDPISGHDNLYWYRRVMGKEIKFLLHFVKESKQDESGMPNNRFLAERTGGTYSTLKVQPAELEDSGVYFCASSPINYGYTFGSGTRLTVV.

This chain joins TRBV6-4 and TRBJ1-6; D unresolved. From germline, CDR1 is MRHNA and CDR2 SNTAGT. There are 16 residues in the CDR3. V was shortened by 4 bases and J by 3 bases, with 13 bases between the two germline ends. The CDR3 region is CASSGSPRRYNSPLHF. For the CDR3, the DNA is TGTGCCAGCAGTGGCAGTCCGAGACGCTATAATTCACCCCTCCACTTT.

J is TRBJ2-7 and V is TRBV27; TRBD2 agrees at 12 bases. This CDR3 is built from 16 residues. Trimming at V came to 4 bases and at J to 5 bases, leaving 9 bases not matched to a gene. Germline V lookup: CDR1 MNHEY, CDR2 SMNVEV (reference sequence). This CDR3 reads CASSSTSSGRAHEQYF. CDR3 bases: TGTGCCAGCAGTTCCACCTCTAGCGGGAGGGCCCACGAGCAGTACTTC.

V and J are TRBV28 and TRBJ2-5; D is unclear. CDR3 length: 15 amino acids. Germline V gene lookup returns CDR1 MDHEN and CDR2 SYDVKM. Trimming removed 3 bases at V and 5 bases at J, with 16 bases between. CDR3 nucleotides: TGTGCCAGCAGTTTTGCCTCTTTGGGTCGGGAGACCCAGTACTTC. It is translated as CASSFASLGRETQYF.

As concerns this clonotype: A single base separates this from a much larger clone, so it may be a read error. V gene TRBV29-1 combines with J gene TRBJ2-7, with TRBD2 matching over 13 bases. Germline CDR1 reads SQVTM; CDR2 reads ANQGSEA. The CDR3 sequence is 13 residues long. V lost 4 bases to trimming and J lost 5 bases; unmatched junction nucleotides: 2. CDR3 loop: CSVGTSGGHEQYF. In DNA form, the CDR3 reads TGCAGCGTTGGGACTAGCGGGGGCCACGAGCAGTACTTC.

With regard to this clonotype: An end of the junction differs from the germline gene, which may be a read error. V usage is TRBV27 and J usage is TRBJ2-3, with 12 bases identical to TRBD1. The CDR3 is made up of 18 amino acids. The germline V gene has CDR1 MNHEY and CDR2 SMNVEV (reference sequence). CDR3 bases: TGTGCCAGCAGTTTCCTAAGATCCGGGACAGGGGGCACAGGTACGCAGTATTTT. This translates into CASSFLRSGTGGTGTQYF.

This rearrangement joins TRBV3-1 to TRBJ1-1, with 9 bases identical to TRBD1. CDR3 length: 14 amino acids. The junction had 6 bases not matched to a gene; V was cut back by 3 bases and J by 7 bases. Germline V CDR1 and CDR2: LGHDT, YNNKEL (reference sequence). This CDR3 reads CASSHPGQGSEAFF. The DNA for the CDR3 is TGTGCCAGCAGCCACCCCGGACAGGGGAGTGAAGCTTTCTTT.

The sample holds a few counts of this clonotype. The rearrangement links TRBV19 to TRBJ1-2; D remains unclear. Germline CDR1 LNHDA, CDR2 SQIVND (reference sequence). The V and J ends lost 4 bases and 2 bases respectively, with 11 bases between them. The CDR3 sequence is 14 residues long. The CDR3 DNA follows: TGTGCCAGTAGTACCTTGGCCGTGAACTATGGCTACACCTTC. Translating gives CASSTLAVNYGYTF.

Only one count was recorded for this clonotype. The chain carries TRBV15 and TRBJ2-3; 8 nucleotides line up with TRBD2. The CDR3 covers 16 residues. With V trimmed by 0 bases and J by 6 bases, 8 bases remained unmatched. Germline assignment: CDR1 LNHNV and CDR2 YYDKDF (reference sequence). The CDR3 loop is CATSRDLGLALDTQYF. CDR3 sequence (DNA): TGTGCCACCAGCAGAGATCTAGGACTAGCCCTGGATACGCAGTATTTT.

This clonotype turned up a few times. The V gene is TRBV29-1, the J gene TRBJ2-3; D is undetermined. CDR1 is SQVTM, CDR2 ANQGSEA, per germline. The CDR3 is 13 residues long. V was trimmed by 5 bases and J by 6 bases, leaving 15 bases between them. Here the CDR3 DNA reads TGCAGCGTTAATCGAAACCTGGGGGATACGCAGTATTTT. Protein: CSVNRNLGDTQYF.

This clonotype has at least ten counts. The V call is TRBV4-1, the J call TRBJ1-1, with 7 bases matching TRBD1. CDR3 size: 14 residues. With 2 bases clipped from V and 3 bases from J, the junction kept 3 bases outside the gene matches. Germline CDR1 reads MGHRA; CDR2 reads YSYEKL. The CDR3 nucleotides are TGCGCCAGCAGCCAACCGGACAGGTACACTGAAGCTTTCTTT. It is translated as CASSQPDRYTEAFF.

The CDR3 region is CASSQSPGASADTQYF. The CDR3 DNA reads TGTGCCAGCAGTCAATCGCCGGGGGCTAGCGCAGATACGCAGTATTTT. The chain uses TRBV12-3 or TRBV12-4 and TRBJ2-3; D tentatively reads TRBD1 or TRBD2 (6 bases each). Trimming cost V 5 bases and J 4 bases, with 19 bases left between them. The CDR3 extends over 16 amino acids.

The genes are TRBV11-2 and TRBJ2-5; perhaps TRBD1 as D (5 bases). Trimming took off 5 bases at V and 0 bases at J, with 13 bases between the two ends. Germline V gives CDR1 SGHAT, CDR2 FQNNGV. The CDR3 loop spans 15 amino acids. Here the CDR3 DNA reads TGTGCCAGCAGCCGAGAACCGACAGACCAAGAGACCCAGTACTTC. Its protein product is CASSREPTDQETQYF.

This clonotype was seen a few times. V usage is TRBV11-2 and J usage is TRBJ2-7; TRBD2 agrees at 12 bases. The CDR3 has 14 amino acids. V gave up 4 bases and J gave up 7 bases; unmatched junction bases: 5. Germline CDR1 and CDR2: SGHAT and FQNNGV. CDR3 in DNA: TGTGCCAGCAGCTGGACTAGCGGGACTTGGGAGCAGTACTTC. Its translation: CASSWTSGTWEQYF.

This clonotype was observed a few times. The chain joins TRBV30 to TRBJ1-1; perhaps TRBD1 as D (5 bases). CDR1 and CDR2 (germline): GTSNPN, SVGIG (reference sequence). Trimming left V 4 bases short and J 1 base short, with 10 bases between. The CDR3 spans 13 residues. CDR3 in amino acids: CAWTGLGNTEAFF. The CDR3 nucleotides are TGTGCCTGGACAGGGCTGGGGAACACTGAAGCTTTCTTT.

The CDR3 DNA reads as TGTGCCATCAGGGGTCCAGGGGGACCATATGGCTACACCTTC. Residues: CAIRGPGGPYGYTF. The chain couples TRBV10-3 to TRBJ1-2; TRBD1 aligns across 7 bases. From germline, CDR1 is ENHRY and CDR2 SYGVKD. Losses at the gene ends were 6 bases for V and 5 bases for J; bases not matched to a gene: 9. The CDR3 runs to 14 residues.

V usage is TRBV6-2 or TRBV6-3 and J usage is TRBJ2-4, with D unresolved. Germline V CDR1 and CDR2: MNHEY, SVGEGT. The CDR3 is 18 amino acids. Trimming pared 4 bases from V and 1 base from J, leaving 20 bases between. CDR3: CASSSPIGSATAKNIQYF. The DNA for the CDR3 is TGTGCCAGCAGTTCCCCCATAGGGTCAGCAACCGCCAAAAACATTCAGTACTTC.

The chain has TRBV12-3 or TRBV12-4 and TRBJ1-6; TRBD1 matches at 10 bases. Unmatched junction bases numbered 8, after V lost 6 bases and J lost 6 bases. The CDR3 length is 16 residues. CDR3 loop: CASSARDRGPNSPLHF. CDR3 bases: TGTGCCAGCAGCGCGCGAGACAGGGGGCCTAATTCACCCCTCCACTTT.

This chain joins TRBV28 and TRBJ2-3, with TRBD1 matching over 7 bases. Germline lookup yields CDR1 MDHEN and CDR2 SYDVKM. The CDR3 runs to 12 residues. Trimming at V came to 6 bases and at J to 14 bases, leaving 11 bases not matched to a gene. CDR3 in amino acids: CASSTAGTARYF. The CDR3 DNA is TGTGCCAGCAGCACCGCCGGGACAGCAAGGTATTTT.

On this clonotype itself: Just one base apart from a much larger clone, this may be a read error. The chain carries TRBV2 and TRBJ1-4; D gene unclear. Germline CDR1 SNHLY, CDR2 FYNNEI. The CDR3 runs 15 residues. The CDR3 DNA follows: TGTGTCAGCAGTGAAGAGGTCCAGCGGGGTGAAAAACTGTTTTTT. Its translation: CVSSEEVQRGEKLFF.

J is TRBJ2-4 and V is TRBV20-1; TRBD2 aligns across 7 bases. Losses at the gene ends were 3 bases for V and 3 bases for J; bases not matched to a gene: 8. Germline V gene data show CDR1 as DFQATT and CDR2 as SNEGSKA (reference sequence). This CDR3 spans 15 amino acids. Here the CDR3 reads CSARKQRDGKNIQYF. As DNA, the CDR3 is TGCAGTGCTAGGAAACAGCGGGACGGCAAAAACATTCAGTACTTC.

The chain combines TRBV20-1 with TRBJ2-1, with 9 nucleotides matching TRBD1. Trimming took 5 bases from V and 7 from J; bases not matched to a gene: 6. The CDR3 has 13 amino acids. Germline loops: CDR1 DFQATT, CDR2 SNEGSKA (reference sequence). Here the CDR3 DNA reads TGCAGTGCTCGGGAGACAGGGGGTAATGAGCAGTTCTTC. It encodes CSARETGGNEQFF.

As to this clonotype: A much larger clone lies one base from this, so it may be a read error. This chain links TRBV12-3 or TRBV12-4 with TRBJ2-3; weak D call: TRBD2 (5 bases). CDR3 length: 14 amino acids. V was cut by 5 bases and J by 7 bases, with 16 bases left in between. In DNA form, the CDR3 reads TGTGCCAGCAGTGTGGCGGGCCGTCAGAATACGCAGTATTTT. Encoded protein: CASSVAGRQNTQYF.

Remarks on this clonotype: Its ends do not fully match the called genes, so a read error is possible. The genes are TRBV5-1 and TRBJ1-6; TRBD1 matches at 10 bases. Germline V gene data show CDR1 as SGHRS and CDR2 as YFSETQ. The CDR3 is made up of 15 amino acids. CDR3 nucleotides: TGCGCCAGCACCCCCGGACAGGGGGATAATTCACCCCCCCACTTT. Translating it yields CASTPGQGDNSPPHF. Using reference TRBV5-1 and TRBJ1-6 for the parts outside the CDR3, the full variable domain is KAGVTQTPRYLIKTRGQQVTLSCSPISGHRSVSWYQQTPGQGLQFLFEYFSETQRNKGNFPGRFSGRQFSNSRSEMNVSTLELGDSALYLCASTPGQGDNSPPHFGNGTRLTVT.

The genes are TRBV3-1 and TRBJ2-7; D is unclear. The DNA end lines up better with TRBJ2-4; the J call may be wrong. The CDR3 contains 12 residues. Germline loops: CDR1 LGHDT, CDR2 YNNKEL (reference sequence). The CDR3 spells CASSQTKNIQYF. Written as DNA, the CDR3 is TGTGCCAGCAGCCAAACGAAAAACATTCAGTACTTC.

This clonotype was seen just once. The rearrangement uses TRBV7-3 and TRBJ2-1; D remains unclear. The V end was cut by 5 bases, the J end by 5 bases, with 13 bases between. This CDR3 spans 14 amino acids. The germline CDR1 and CDR2 sequences are SGHTA and FQGTGA. The CDR3 spells CASSVPPAHNEQFF. The CDR3 coding sequence is TGTGCCAGCAGCGTACCACCAGCCCACAATGAGCAGTTCTTC.

The chain is built from TRBV27 and TRBJ1-2; D possibly corresponds to TRBD1 (6 bases). The length of the CDR3 is 13 residues. V was shortened by 8 bases and J by 3 bases, with 13 bases between the two germline ends. Looked up from germline, CDR1 is MNHEY and CDR2 is SMNVEV (reference sequence). CDR3 protein: CASGGGDYYGYTF. The CDR3 bases are TGTGCCAGCGGAGGGGGGGATTACTATGGCTACACCTTC.

The chain recombines TRBV13 with TRBJ2-4; 7 bases line up with TRBD2. The J call may be incorrect, as the DNA end agrees better with TRBJ2-5. The CDR3 extends over 14 amino acids. The germline V gene encodes CDR1 PRHDT and CDR2 FYEKMQ (reference sequence). CDR3 DNA: TGTGCCAGCAGCTCGCGGGGGAACCAAGAGACCCAGTACTTC. Translating gives CASSSRGNQETQYF.